A selection of T cell receptor beta chains follows, all from one sample in a study of response to subunit inactivated influenza vaccine. TCRdb processed the RT-PCR reads anew with MiXCR; each CDR3 protein has one entry. The table lists about 780,000 distinct CDR3 sequences, about 18% of them singletons, with roughly 10% in the top ten. Sequences were derived from PBMCs from blood, sampled more than 4 days after vaccination. The receptors originated from a man aged 50-60 years who received an inactivated influenza vaccine. Each CDR3 is given with its conserved first and last residue. A D gene is named only where the DNA matches it firmly. Clone size is shown for a subset of rows, as once, few, many or a class of expanded clone.

j_gene: TRBJ2-2
d_gene: .
v_gene: TRBV9
abundance: few
CDR3aa: CASSVSGAKTGELFF
CDR3nt: TGTGCCAGCAGCGTATCGGGGGCCAAGACCGGGGAGCTGTTTTTT

j_gene: TRBJ2-3
d_gene: TRBD2
v_gene: TRBV10-3
abundance: .
CDR3aa: CAIRTTSGAITSDTQYF
CDR3nt: TGTGCCATCAGAACGACTAGCGGGGCTATCACATCAGATACGCAGTATTTT

j_gene: TRBJ2-7
d_gene: TRBD1
v_gene: TRBV5-5
abundance: many
CDR3aa: CASRLTGSYEQYF
CDR3nt: TGTGCCAGCAGGCTGACAGGGTCCTACGAGCAGTACTTC

j_gene: TRBJ2-2
d_gene: .
v_gene: TRBV4-2
abundance: .
CDR3aa: CASSQEVKWRTGELFF
CDR3nt: TGTGCCAGCAGCCAAGAAGTTAAGTGGCGCACCGGGGAGCTGTTTTTT

j_gene: TRBJ2-5
d_gene: .
v_gene: TRBV4-2
abundance: .
CDR3aa: CASSQGEGRMGRETQYF
CDR3nt: TGTGCCAGCAGCCAAGGGGAAGGCCGGATGGGAAGAGAGACCCAGTACTTC

j_gene: TRBJ2-1
d_gene: .
v_gene: TRBV6-4
abundance: few
CDR3aa: CASIFPDHSYNEQFF
CDR3nt: TGTGCCAGCATTTTCCCCGATCACTCCTACAATGAGCAGTTCTTC

j_gene: TRBJ1-6
d_gene: TRBD1
v_gene: TRBV20-1
abundance: few
CDR3aa: CSARAGQAGNSPLHF
CDR3nt: TGCAGTGCTAGAGCGGGACAGGCTGGGAATTCACCCCTCCACTTT

j_gene: TRBJ2-5
d_gene: TRBD2
v_gene: TRBV5-5
abundance: many
CDR3aa: CASSRLLAGSQETQYF
CDR3nt: TGTGCCAGCAGCCGTCTACTAGCGGGAAGTCAAGAGACCCAGTACTTC

j_gene: TRBJ1-6
d_gene: .
v_gene: TRBV4-3
abundance: .
CDR3aa: CASSQETNSPLHF
CDR3nt: TGCGCCAGCAGCCAAGAAACCAATTCACCCCTCCACTTT

j_gene: TRBJ2-7
d_gene: TRBD1
v_gene: TRBV6-2/TRBV6-3
abundance: few
CDR3aa: CASSYRTGVFLLSYEQYF
CDR3nt: TGTGCCAGCAGTTACAGGACAGGGGTATTTCTCCTCTCCTACGAGCAGTACTTC

j_gene: TRBJ2-7
d_gene: .
v_gene: TRBV11-2
abundance: .
CDR3aa: CASSLFRGHEQYF
CDR3nt: TGTGCCAGCAGCTTGTTTAGGGGCCACGAGCAGTACTTC

j_gene: TRBJ2-3
d_gene: .
v_gene: TRBV4-3
abundance: .
CDR3aa: CASSPRQEAYTDTQYF
CDR3nt: TGCGCCAGCAGCCCCAGGCAGGAGGCGTACACAGATACGCAGTATTTT

j_gene: TRBJ2-3
d_gene: TRBD2
v_gene: TRBV7-3
abundance: .
CDR3aa: CASSLRRLAGLADTQYF
CDR3nt: TGTGCCAGCAGCTTAAGGCGCCTAGCGGGATTGGCTGATACGCAGTATTTT

j_gene: TRBJ2-3
d_gene: .
v_gene: TRBV6-1
abundance: once
CDR3aa: CASSRMGGGQTSTDTQYF
CDR3nt: TGTGCCAGCAGCCGTATGGGGGGGGGACAGACTAGCACAGATACGCAGTATTTT

j_gene: TRBJ2-1
d_gene: .
v_gene: TRBV6-4
abundance: .
CDR3aa: CASSPKGPSDEQFF
CDR3nt: TGTGCCAGCAGTCCAAAGGGACCCTCGGATGAGCAGTTCTTC

j_gene: TRBJ2-1
d_gene: .
v_gene: TRBV7-2
abundance: .
CDR3aa: CASSSTGQINEQFF
CDR3nt: TGTGCCAGCAGCTCTACGGGACAAATCAATGAGCAGTTCTTC